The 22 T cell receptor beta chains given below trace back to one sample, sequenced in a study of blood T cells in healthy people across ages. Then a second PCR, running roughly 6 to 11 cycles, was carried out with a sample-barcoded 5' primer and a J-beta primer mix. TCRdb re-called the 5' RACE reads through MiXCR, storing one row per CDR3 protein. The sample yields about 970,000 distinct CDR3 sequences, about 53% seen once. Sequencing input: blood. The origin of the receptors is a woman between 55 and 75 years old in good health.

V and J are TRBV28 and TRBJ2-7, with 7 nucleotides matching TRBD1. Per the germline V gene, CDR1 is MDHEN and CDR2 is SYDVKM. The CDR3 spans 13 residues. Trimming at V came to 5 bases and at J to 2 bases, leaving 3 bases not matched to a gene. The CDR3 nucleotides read TGTGCCAGCAGTACACAGGGGACCTACGAGCAGTACTTC. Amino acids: CASSTQGTYEQYF.

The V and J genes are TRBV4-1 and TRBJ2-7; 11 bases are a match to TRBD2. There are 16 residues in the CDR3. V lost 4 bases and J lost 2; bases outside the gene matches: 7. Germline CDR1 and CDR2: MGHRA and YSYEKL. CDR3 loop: CASSPWGLAETYEQYF. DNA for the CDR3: TGCGCCAGCAGCCCCTGGGGACTAGCGGAGACCTACGAGCAGTACTTC.

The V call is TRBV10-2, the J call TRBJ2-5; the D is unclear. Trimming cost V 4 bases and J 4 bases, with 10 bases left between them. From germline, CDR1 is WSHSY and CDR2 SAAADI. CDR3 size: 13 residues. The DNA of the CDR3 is TGCGCCAGCAGTGGGCGCCAAGCAGAGACCCAGTACTTC. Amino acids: CASSGRQAETQYF.

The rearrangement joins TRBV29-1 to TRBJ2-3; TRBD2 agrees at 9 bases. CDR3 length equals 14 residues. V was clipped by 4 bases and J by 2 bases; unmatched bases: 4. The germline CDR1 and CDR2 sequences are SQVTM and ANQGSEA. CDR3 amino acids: CSVVPSGITDTQYF. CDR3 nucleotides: TGCAGCGTTGTCCCTAGCGGGATCACAGATACGCAGTATTTT.

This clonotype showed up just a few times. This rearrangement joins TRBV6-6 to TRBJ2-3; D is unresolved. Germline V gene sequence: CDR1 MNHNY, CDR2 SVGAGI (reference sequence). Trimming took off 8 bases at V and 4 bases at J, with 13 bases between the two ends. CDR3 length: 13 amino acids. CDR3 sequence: CASYPGPPDTQYF. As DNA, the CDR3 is TGTGCCAGCTATCCGGGCCCCCCAGATACGCAGTATTTT.

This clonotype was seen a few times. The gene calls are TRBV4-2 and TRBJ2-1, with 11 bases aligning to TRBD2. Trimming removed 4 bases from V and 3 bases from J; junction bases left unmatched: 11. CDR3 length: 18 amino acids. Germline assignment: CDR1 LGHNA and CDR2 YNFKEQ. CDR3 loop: CASSLGTSGPIYYNEQFF. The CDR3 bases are TGTGCCAGCAGCCTTGGGACTAGCGGACCGATATACTACAATGAGCAGTTCTTC.

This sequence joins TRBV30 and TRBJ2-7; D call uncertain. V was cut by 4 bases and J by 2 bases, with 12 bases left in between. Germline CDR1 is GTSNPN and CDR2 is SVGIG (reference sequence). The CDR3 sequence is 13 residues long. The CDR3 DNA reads TGTGCCTGGATTACCAAGTTCCCCTACGAGCAGTACTTC. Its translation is CAWITKFPYEQYF.

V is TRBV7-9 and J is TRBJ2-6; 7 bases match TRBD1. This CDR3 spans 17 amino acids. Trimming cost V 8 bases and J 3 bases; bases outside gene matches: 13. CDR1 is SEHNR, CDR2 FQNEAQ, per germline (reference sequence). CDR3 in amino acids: CASADHRGIVGANVLTF. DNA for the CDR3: TGTGCCAGCGCCGACCACAGGGGAATCGTTGGGGCCAACGTCCTGACTTTC.

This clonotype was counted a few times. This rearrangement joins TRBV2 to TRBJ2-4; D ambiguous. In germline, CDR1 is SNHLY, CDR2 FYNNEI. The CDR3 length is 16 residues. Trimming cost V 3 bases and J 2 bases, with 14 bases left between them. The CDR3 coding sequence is TGTGCCAGCAGTGACGCTAGTTTCCTAACCAAAAACATTCAGTACTTC. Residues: CASSDASFLTKNIQYF.

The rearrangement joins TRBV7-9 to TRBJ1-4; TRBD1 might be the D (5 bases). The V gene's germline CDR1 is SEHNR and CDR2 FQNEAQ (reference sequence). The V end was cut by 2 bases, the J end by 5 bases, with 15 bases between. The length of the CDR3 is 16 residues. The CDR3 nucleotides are TGTGCCAGCAGCTTACTTCTTGGGGGGTACAATGAAAAACTGTTTTTT. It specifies CASSLLLGGYNEKLFF.

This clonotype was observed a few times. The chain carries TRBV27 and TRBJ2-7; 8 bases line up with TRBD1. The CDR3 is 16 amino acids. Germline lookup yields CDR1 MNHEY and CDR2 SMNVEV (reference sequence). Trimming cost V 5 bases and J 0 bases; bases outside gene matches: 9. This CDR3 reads CASSPIAGGGSYEQYF. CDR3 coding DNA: TGTGCCAGCAGTCCAATCGCAGGGGGCGGCTCCTACGAGCAGTACTTC.

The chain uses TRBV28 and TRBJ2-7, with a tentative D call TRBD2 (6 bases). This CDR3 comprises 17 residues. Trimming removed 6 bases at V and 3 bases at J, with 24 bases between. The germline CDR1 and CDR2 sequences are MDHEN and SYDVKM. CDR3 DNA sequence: TGTGCCAGCAGCCTCCCCCGACTAGGACCCGAGGGCTACGAGCAGTACTTC. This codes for CASSLPRLGPEGYEQYF.

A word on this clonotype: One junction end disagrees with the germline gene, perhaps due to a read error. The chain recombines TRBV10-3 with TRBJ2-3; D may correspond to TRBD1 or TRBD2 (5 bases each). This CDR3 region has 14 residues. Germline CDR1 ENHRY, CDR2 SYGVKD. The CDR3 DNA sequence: TGTGCCATCAGTGAGGAGTTGCTGGGGGATACGCAGAATTTT. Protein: CAISEELLGDTQNF.

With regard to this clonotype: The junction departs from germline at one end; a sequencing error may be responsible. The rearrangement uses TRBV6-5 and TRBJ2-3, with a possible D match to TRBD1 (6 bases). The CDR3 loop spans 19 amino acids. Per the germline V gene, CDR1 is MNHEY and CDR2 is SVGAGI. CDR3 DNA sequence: TGTGCCAGCAGTCACTCGAAAAGGCGCAGGGGTCAGTCTCGGGATACGCAGTATTTT. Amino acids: CASSHSKRRRGQSRDTQYF.

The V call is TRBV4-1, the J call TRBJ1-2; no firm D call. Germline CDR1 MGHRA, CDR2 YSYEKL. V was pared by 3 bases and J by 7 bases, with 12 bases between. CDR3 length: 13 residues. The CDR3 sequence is CASSHFGEGGYTF. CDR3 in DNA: TGCGCCAGCAGCCACTTCGGAGAGGGTGGCTACACCTTC.

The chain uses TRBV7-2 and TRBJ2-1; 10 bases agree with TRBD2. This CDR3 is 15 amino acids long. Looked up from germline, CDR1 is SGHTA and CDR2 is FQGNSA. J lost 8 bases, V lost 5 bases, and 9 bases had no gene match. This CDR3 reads CASSPAASGSYEQFF. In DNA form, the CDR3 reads TGTGCCAGCAGCCCCGCGGCTAGCGGGAGCTATGAGCAGTTCTTC.

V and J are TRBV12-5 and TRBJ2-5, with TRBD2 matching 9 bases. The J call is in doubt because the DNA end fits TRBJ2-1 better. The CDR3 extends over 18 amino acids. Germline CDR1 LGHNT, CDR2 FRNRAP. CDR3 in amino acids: CASGLLGREGVKQETQFF. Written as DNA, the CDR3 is TGTGCTAGTGGTTTGTTAGGGCGGGAGGGGGTGAAGCAAGAGACCCAGTTCTTC.

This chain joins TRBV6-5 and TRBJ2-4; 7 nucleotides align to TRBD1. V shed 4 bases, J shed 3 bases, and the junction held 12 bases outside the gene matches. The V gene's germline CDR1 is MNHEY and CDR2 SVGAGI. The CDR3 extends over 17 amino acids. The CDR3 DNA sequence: TGTGCCAGCAGTTCTGATATAGGGGGCGCGGGCAAAAACATTCAGTACTTC. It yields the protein CASSSDIGGAGKNIQYF.

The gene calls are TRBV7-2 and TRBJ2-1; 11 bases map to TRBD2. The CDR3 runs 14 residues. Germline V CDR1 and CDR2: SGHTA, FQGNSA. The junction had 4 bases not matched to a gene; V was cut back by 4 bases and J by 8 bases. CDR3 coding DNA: TGTGCCAGCAGCTCCCGACTAGCGGGATATGAGCAGTTCTTC. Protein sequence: CASSSRLAGYEQFF.

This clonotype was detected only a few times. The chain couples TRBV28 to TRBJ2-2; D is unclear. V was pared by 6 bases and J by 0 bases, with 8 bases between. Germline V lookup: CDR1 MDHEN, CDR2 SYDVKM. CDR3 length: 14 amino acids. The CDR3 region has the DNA TGTGCCAGCAGGGCCTTGGCGAACACCGGGGAGCTGTTTTTT. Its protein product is CASRALANTGELFF.

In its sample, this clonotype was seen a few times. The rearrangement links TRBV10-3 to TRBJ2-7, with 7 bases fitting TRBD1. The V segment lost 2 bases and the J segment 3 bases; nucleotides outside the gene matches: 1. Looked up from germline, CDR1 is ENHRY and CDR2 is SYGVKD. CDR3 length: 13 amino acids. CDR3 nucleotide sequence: TGTGCCATCAGTGAGGGGGACAGCTACGAGCAGTACTTC. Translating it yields CAISEGDSYEQYF.

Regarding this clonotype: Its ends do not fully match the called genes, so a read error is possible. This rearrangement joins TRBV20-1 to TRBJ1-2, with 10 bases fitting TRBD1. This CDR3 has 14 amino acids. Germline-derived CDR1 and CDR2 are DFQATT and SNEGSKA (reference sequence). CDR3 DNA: TGCAGTGCTGGACAGGGGGTCGAGAACTATGGCTATACCTTC. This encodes CSAGQGVENYGYTF.